The entry below gives a single T cell receptor beta chain sequence along with its context. Its target is not known. This entry is derived from a study of T cells in Graves' hyperthyroidism and ophthalmopathy. Study-level points and caveats: The authors' 13 V-J model separated ophthalmopathy from stable hyperthyroidism. Blood also showed most of the thyroid clonotypes that were expanded above 0.001.

For the diagnoses, clinical symptoms, serum thyroxine and TRAb, thyroid ultrasound and orbital computed tomography were used. Regions amplified from RNA transcripts were the TCR beta CDR3 regions. A set of HTBI primers served as the primers for a first-round RT-PCR of the TCR CDR3. TCRdb re-analysed the multiplex PCR reads in MiXCR, keeping a single row per CDR3 protein. The table records fewer than 750,000 distinct CDR3 sequences, just over 45% of them present only once. The CDR3 has 18 amino acids. Per the germline V gene, CDR1 is DFQATT and CDR2 is SNEGSKA (reference sequence). V shed 0 bases and J 0 bases; nucleotides not matched to a gene: 12.

The rearrangement links TRBV20-1 to TRBJ2-3; 7 nucleotides line up with TRBD1. The specimen was peripheral blood or thyroid tissue (not recorded which). The source is a woman in her late teens or twenties with Graves' hyperthyroidism. The CDR3 here is CSARDTPEGALSTDTQYF. CDR3 DNA sequence: TGCAGTGCTAGAGATACTCCCGAGGGGGCCCTTAGCACAGATACGCAGTATTTT.